Shown below are 25 T cell receptor beta chains from a single sample sequenced in a study of T cell responses to AZD1222 COVID-19 vaccine. The assay was immunoSEQ multiplex PCR, and TCRdb's table has in-frame clones only and misses some. The top ten hold roughly 3.1% of the sample, which has about 140,000 clones, approximately 90% seen once. The source was peripheral blood, collected on day 0 of AZD1222 vaccination. These receptors were obtained from an adult in good health.

This clone has only one observation. The chain couples TRBV12-5 to TRBJ1-2, with D uncertain. Germline V gives CDR1 LGHNT, CDR2 FRNRAP. The V end was cut by 2 bases, the J end by 4 bases, with 17 bases between. There are 16 residues in the CDR3. The CDR3 reads CASGLPRDTSGYGYTF. In DNA, the CDR3 is TGTGCTAGTGGTTTGCCCCGAGACACCTCTGGCTATGGCTACACCTTC.

The chain joins TRBV20-1 to TRBJ2-7; TRBD2 aligns across 11 bases. V shed 3 bases, J shed 2 bases, and the junction held 3 bases outside the gene matches. Germline values: CDR1 DFQATT, CDR2 SNEGSKA (reference sequence). The CDR3 sequence is 14 residues long. The CDR3 spells CSASSGLAAYEQYF. CDR3 nucleotides: TGCAGTGCTAGTTCGGGACTAGCGGCCTACGAGCAGTACTTC.

The chain recombines TRBV19 with TRBJ1-1; no clear D gene. Germline V gene data show CDR1 as LNHDA and CDR2 as SQIVND (reference sequence). The V gene lost 7 bases and the J gene lost 8 bases, with 11 bases spanning the gap. CDR3 length equals 11 residues. The CDR3 region has the DNA TGTGCCAGTAATAAGGGCCCGGAAGCTTTCTTT. This codes for CASNKGPEAFF.

The gene calls are TRBV19 and TRBJ2-7, with D possibly TRBD1 on 6 matching bases. Germline V gene data show CDR1 as LNHDA and CDR2 as SQIVND (reference sequence). V was shortened by 10 bases and J by 2 bases, with 15 bases between the two germline ends. The length of the CDR3 is 13 residues. The CDR3 here is CATFEGQPYEQYF. The CDR3 nucleotides read TGTGCCACTTTCGAAGGACAGCCCTACGAGCAGTACTTC.

The CDR3 spells CASSVGGRGTEAFF. The CDR3 bases are TGTGCCAGCAGCGTAGGAGGCAGGGGGACTGAAGCTTTCTTT. This rearrangement joins TRBV9 to TRBJ1-1; 7 bases align to TRBD1. This CDR3 comprises 14 residues. In germline, CDR1 is SGDLS, CDR2 YYNGEE. J gave up 5 bases and V 0 bases, and 4 bases lay outside the gene matches.

The V gene is TRBV24-1, the J gene TRBJ1-2; tentative D call: TRBD1 (5 bases). The germline CDR1 and CDR2 sequences are KGHDR and SFDVKD. The CDR3 has 15 residues. Trimming took 4 bases from V and 4 from J, leaving 15 bases between them. This CDR3 is CATSDRDRTPYGYTF. The CDR3, as DNA: TGTGCCACCAGTGACAGAGACAGAACCCCCTATGGCTACACCTTC.

This clone was seen more than once but under ten times. V and J are TRBV6-4 and TRBJ2-3; TRBD2 might be the D (6 bases). The CDR3 contains 14 residues. Between the trimmed V and J ends, which lost 0 bases and 5 bases, there was a span of 9 bases. Per germline, CDR1 MRHNA and CDR2 SNTAGT. The CDR3 nucleotides are TGTGCCAGCAGTGACTCGATGGGGGGAGATACGCAGTATTTT. Translating gives CASSDSMGGDTQYF.

V and J are TRBV7-7 and TRBJ1-5; 7 bases are shared with TRBD1. J was trimmed by 7 bases and V by 0 bases; bases with no gene match: 15. This CDR3 has 18 amino acids. The V gene's germline CDR1 is SSHAT and CDR2 FNYEAQ (reference sequence). As DNA, the CDR3 is TGTGCCAGCAGCTTAGCCCCTATGCTGGACAGGAGAGACCAGCCCCAGCATTTT. Translating gives CASSLAPMLDRRDQPQHF.

This chain connects TRBV4-1 to TRBJ1-1; 7 bases are shared with TRBD1. J was trimmed by 9 bases and V by 1 base; bases with no gene match: 8. CDR1 is MGHRA, CDR2 YSYEKL, per germline. The CDR3 covers 14 residues. The CDR3 DNA follows: TGCGCCAGCAGCCAAGGAGACAGGGAGGTTAAAGCTTTCTTT. Its protein product is CASSQGDREVKAFF.

This sequence joins TRBV19 and TRBJ1-2; TRBD1 aligns across 8 bases. This CDR3 has 14 amino acids. CDR1 and CDR2 from the germline V gene are LNHDA and SQIVND (reference sequence). Trimming cost V 4 bases and J 4 bases; bases outside gene matches: 5. The DNA for the CDR3 is TGTGCCAGTAGTAGGACAGGGAAGGGCTATGGCTACACCTTC. Residues: CASSRTGKGYGYTF.

The chain links TRBV6-2 or TRBV6-3 to TRBJ1-1; D is ambiguous. Germline CDR1 is MNHEY and CDR2 is SVGEGT. With 2 bases removed from V and 5 bases from J, the gap between germline ends came to 6 bases. CDR3 length: 12 residues. CDR3 nucleotides: TGTGCCAGCAGTTACATCGGGACTGAAGCTTTCTTT. Its protein is CASSYIGTEAFF.

The chain is built from TRBV6-5 and TRBJ1-5, with D hard to call. Germline V gene lookup returns CDR1 MNHEY and CDR2 SVGAGI. V was pared by 11 bases and J by 3 bases, with 14 bases between. The length of the CDR3 is 13 residues. CDR3: CAGRGVLNQPQHF. For the CDR3, the DNA is TGTGCCGGCCGCGGGGTCCTCAATCAGCCCCAGCATTTT.

V and J are TRBV19 and TRBJ1-1; D not certain. CDR1 and CDR2 (germline): LNHDA, SQIVND (reference sequence). V was pared by 3 bases and J by 3 bases, with 11 bases between. This CDR3 is 14 amino acids long. The CDR3 coding sequence is TGTGCCAGTAGTATCGGCCTTGGGTACACTGAAGCTTTCTTT. This encodes CASSIGLGYTEAFF.

The rearrangement links TRBV6-5 to TRBJ1-6; unclear D gene. This CDR3 comprises 13 residues. With 2 bases removed from V and 12 bases from J, the gap between germline ends came to 11 bases. Looked up from germline, CDR1 is MNHEY and CDR2 is SVGAGI. CDR3 nucleotide sequence: TGTGCCAGCAGTTACGGGGTTGGGGAACCCCTCCACTTT. Protein: CASSYGVGEPLHF.

The CDR3 coding sequence is TGTGCCAGCAGTTACGCGGGACTAGCGGGGAGAGAGCAGTACTTC. Amino acids: CASSYAGLAGREQYF. The genes are TRBV6-2 or TRBV6-3 and TRBJ2-7; TRBD2 aligns across 13 bases. The CDR3 contains 15 residues. With V trimmed by 2 bases and J by 7 bases, 5 bases remained unmatched. The germline CDR1 and CDR2 sequences are MNHEY and SVGEGT.

The chain couples TRBV4-3 to TRBJ1-2; possibly TRBD1 for D (5 bases). The CDR3 contains 12 residues. V lost 5 bases to trimming and J lost 13 bases, with 17 bases between them. The V gene's germline CDR1 is LGHNA and CDR2 YSLEER. CDR3 protein: CASSALTGHPTF. CDR3 bases: TGCGCCAGCAGCGCCCTGACGGGGCATCCCACCTTC.

This chain links TRBV7-2 with TRBJ1-5; D remains unclear. CDR3 length: 15 amino acids. From germline, CDR1 is SGHTA and CDR2 FQGNSA. The ends were cut back, 2 bases at V and 0 bases at J, with 8 bases in the middle. The CDR3 sequence: CASSLLGNSNQPQHF. The CDR3 region has the DNA TGTGCCAGCAGCTTATTGGGGAATAGCAATCAGCCCCAGCATTTT.

The chain couples TRBV9 to TRBJ1-1; D possibly corresponds to TRBD1 (6 bases). This CDR3 is built from 15 residues. From germline, CDR1 is SGDLS and CDR2 YYNGEE. Trimming left V 3 bases short and J 5 bases short, with 17 bases between. CDR3 coding DNA: TGTGCCAGCAGCGCCTCGACAGGTTCTACGACTGAAGCTTTCTTT. It codes for CASSASTGSTTEAFF.

The rearrangement joins TRBV6-2 or TRBV6-3 to TRBJ1-5, with D unresolved. CDR1 is MNHEY and CDR2 is SVGEGT in the germline V gene. Trimming stripped 2 bases from V and 4 bases from J, with 9 bases between. The CDR3 sequence is 14 residues long. CDR3 region: CASSYAWANQPQHF. The CDR3 bases are TGTGCCAGCAGTTACGCCTGGGCTAATCAGCCCCAGCATTTT.

The rearrangement uses TRBV5-6 and TRBJ1-3, with D tentatively TRBD1 (5 bases). V was cut by 4 bases and J by 0 bases, with 17 bases left in between. This CDR3 region has 17 residues. CDR1 SGHDT and CDR2 YYEEEE come from the germline V gene. CDR3 nucleotide sequence: TGTGCCAGCAGCGGGGCCCTGGACTGGAGCTCTGGAAACACCATATATTTT. Protein sequence: CASSGALDWSSGNTIYF.

The chain uses TRBV7-2 and TRBJ2-7, with 7 positions matching TRBD1. CDR1 and CDR2 (germline): SGHTA, FQGNSA. The CDR3 runs 14 residues. V was pared by 3 bases and J by 4 bases, with 6 bases of the junction left unmatched. CDR3 in amino acids: CASSFTGVRYEQYF. The DNA of the CDR3 is TGTGCCAGCAGCTTTACAGGGGTTAGATACGAGCAGTACTTC. The full variable domain, in which reference TRBV7-2 and TRBJ2-7 provide the parts outside the CDR3, is GAGVSQSPSNKVTEKGKDVELRCDPISGHTALYWYRQSLGQGLEFLIYFQGNSAPDKSGLPSDRFSAERTGGSVSTLTIQRTQQEDSAVYLCASSFTGVRYEQYFGPGTRLTVT.

This chain links TRBV6-5 with TRBJ1-1; D call uncertain. Germline V gene lookup returns CDR1 MNHEY and CDR2 SVGAGI. V lost 7 bases, J lost 3 bases, and 6 bases lay in between. This CDR3 spans 11 amino acids. As DNA, the CDR3 is TGTGCCAGCAACCTACACACTGAAGCTTTCTTT. Translation gives CASNLHTEAFF.

The chain combines TRBV5-1 with TRBJ1-2; D possibly corresponds to TRBD1 (6 bases). V was cut by 0 bases and J by 3 bases, with 15 bases left in between. The CDR3 totals 16 residues. Per the germline V gene, CDR1 is SGHRS and CDR2 is YFSETQ. CDR3 residues: CASSLASGRGHYGYTF. CDR3 in DNA: TGCGCCAGCAGCTTGGCGTCAGGACGGGGGCACTATGGCTACACCTTC.

The V call is TRBV7-2, the J call TRBJ2-7; D might be TRBD2 (6 bases). Germline loops: CDR1 SGHTA, CDR2 FQGNSA. The CDR3 has 13 amino acids. V was shortened by 7 bases and J by 4 bases, with 14 bases between the two germline ends. The CDR3 coding sequence is TGTGCCAGCAACCGTGGAGGGATATACGAGCAGTACTTC. Translated: CASNRGGIYEQYF. The whole variable domain, filled in from reference TRBV7-2 and TRBJ2-7, reads GAGVSQSPSNKVTEKGKDVELRCDPISGHTALYWYRQSLGQGLEFLIYFQGNSAPDKSGLPSDRFSAERTGGSVSTLTIQRTQQEDSAVYLCASNRGGIYEQYFGPGTRLTVT.

The gene calls are TRBV5-1 and TRBJ1-2, with 8 bases fitting TRBD1. The germline V gene encodes CDR1 SGHRS and CDR2 YFSETQ. Germline trimming cut 0 bases from V and 8 bases from J; bases unmatched to any gene: 3. The CDR3 covers 13 residues. CDR3 in amino acids: CASSLGTGPGYTF. CDR3 sequence (DNA): TGCGCCAGCAGCTTGGGGACAGGGCCCGGCTACACCTTC.